This T cell receptor (beta chain) emerged from a study of T cells in Graves' hyperthyroidism and ophthalmopathy. At the level of the study: It was at initial diagnosis, before any treatment, that peripheral blood was collected.

Study-wide results and caveats: Ophthalmopathy got predicted by the model a median approximately 6.3 months before its onset. Through a model of 13 V-J features, ophthalmopathy was separated from stable hyperthyroidism.

It was RNA transcripts that yielded the amplified TCR beta CDR3 regions. When the TCR CDR3 underwent first-round RT-PCR, the HTBI primer set was used. TCRdb independently ran MiXCR on the multiplex PCR reads; one entry per CDR3 protein. The sample includes about 270,000 distinct CDR3 sequences, about 20% of them seen just once. The CDR3 spans 16 residues. V trimming: 0 bases; J trimming: 10 bases; junction bases outside the gene matches: 10. The V gene's germline CDR1 is DFQATT and CDR2 SNEGSKA (reference sequence). Points on this clonotype: Its specificity is unknown.

The chain carries TRBV20-1 and TRBJ2-1, with 12 nucleotides matching TRBD2. This TCR derives from a man aged 25-45 years with Graves' ophthalmopathy. The source material was blood. The DNA of the CDR3 is TGCAGTGCTAGAGAACCCCCTAGCGGGAGGGTAAAGGAGCAGTTCTTC. It encodes CSAREPPSGRVKEQFF.